This T cell receptor (beta chain) was sequenced for a study of T-cell reconstitution after alpha-beta-depleted transplantation in children. Unique molecular identifiers were incorporated into the prepared TCRbeta library. One entry per CDR3 protein, called by TCRdb with MiXCR from the PCR reads. This sample has 530,000 or so distinct CDR3 sequences; more than 20% occur once, and the top ten carry about 35%. V lost 3 bases to trimming and J lost 5 bases, with 11 bases between them. The CDR3 extends over 13 amino acids. The germline V gene encodes CDR1 DFQATT and CDR2 SNEGSKA (reference sequence). This clonotype was observed a few times.

The sample in question was PBMCs, obtained before TCRalphabeta/CD19-depleted stem cell transplant. The sequence came from a boy in the first two years of life with Wiskott-Aldrich syndrome, due to receive a stem cell transplant. V gene TRBV20-1 combines with J gene TRBJ1-5; perhaps TRBD1 as D (6 bases). In nucleotides, the CDR3 is TGCAGTGCTAGTGCAGGGGTCGATCAGCCCCAGCATTTT. Translating gives CSASAGVDQPQHF.